This T cell receptor beta chain was recovered during a study of T cell responses to AZD1222 COVID-19 vaccine. Using immunoSEQ multiplex PCR, the repertoire was profiled, and TCRdb retains in-frame clones only, with some absent. The sample lists approximately 200,000 clones; 87% were seen once. Findings of the study overall: The donor cohort was predominantly white British with a female majority, and clonal diversity may have been underestimated. Among spike-specific TCRs, nearly half reportedly target unmutated variant regions.

In this sample, this clone turned up once. Its antigen is not known. J gave up 2 bases and V 0 bases, and 2 bases lay outside the gene matches. CDR3 length: 15 residues. Germline lookup yields CDR1 SGHTA and CDR2 FQGNSA. The source is an adult in good health. This specimen consisted of peripheral blood, obtained on day 0 of MenACWY control vaccination. The gene calls are TRBV7-2 and TRBJ2-7; 9 bases are a match to TRBD1. The CDR3 protein is CASSLAGTGPYEQYF. The CDR3 nucleotides read TGTGCCAGCAGCTTAGCCGGGACAGGGCCCTACGAGCAGTACTTC.